The clone carrying this T cell receptor (beta chain) was detected only a few times. Antigen: not known. A universal primer site and UMIs were added as TCR cDNA was made by 5'RACE template switching. TCRdb reanalysed the 5' RACE reads using MiXCR and keeps one entry per CDR3 protein. Here the sample spans a few hundred thousand distinct CDR3 sequences, more than 6.5% being singletons. This specimen comes from a study of T cells after yellow fever vaccination. Background on the study: Fractions of limited cellularity were prepared by means of SMART-Seq v4 Ultra Low Input.

Study-level points and caveats: Most clones from primary vaccination were detected again post-booster (96% CD4, about 88% CD8). A limited proportion of clonotypes was detected within both the CD4 and CD8 compartments.

CDR3 size: 15 residues. Trimming pared 3 bases from V and 4 bases from J, leaving 15 bases between. This sample comprised CD4+ T cells sorted from PBMCs, obtained on the day of the yellow fever booster vaccination. The TCR originated in a man aged 30 to 39 who received the YFV17D yellow fever vaccine. V gene TRBV12-3 or TRBV12-4 combines with J gene TRBJ2-5; unclear D gene. The CDR3 DNA sequence: TGTGCCAGCAGTTTCGGACGGGCCTGGGGAGAGACCCAGTACTTC. Its translation: CASSFGRAWGETQYF.